Reported below is one T cell receptor (beta chain). The repertoire was sequenced with immunoSEQ multiplex PCR; TCRdb's copy has only in-frame clones and lacks some. Of hundreds of thousands of clones detected, 74% appear once; the ten largest clones hold 1.5% to 2%. This sample is part of a study of shared clonotypes between healthy human individuals. This CDR3 has 15 amino acids. Germline V gene data show CDR1 as SGHNT and CDR2 as YENEEA. V lost 5 bases and J lost 7; bases outside the gene matches: 5. The clonotype comes from a woman in her 30s in good health. Sample: memory CD4+ T cells sorted from blood. The subset here: CD45RA-negative fraction. The chain links TRBV11-3 to TRBJ2-1; 13 nucleotides agree with TRBD2. CDR3 loop: CASSTGTSGMNEQFF. CDR3 nucleotides: TGTGCCAGCAGCACCGGGACTAGCGGGATGAATGAGCAGTTCTTC.